This record covers a single T cell receptor (beta chain). This sample was taken from a study of blood T cell repertoires in COVID-19. Study context: Samples representing acute and convalescent COVID-19 were sourced from the United States, Italy and Spain. PBMCs, B-cell-depleted T cells, or T cells provided the cDNA or gDNA that made up the material.

Germline values: CDR1 GTSNPN, CDR2 SVGIG (reference sequence). The CDR3 length is 14 residues. V was pared by 2 bases and J by 2 bases, with 12 bases between. The table came from immunoSEQ multiplex PCR; TCRdb's copy has only in-frame clones and leaves some out. There are some 80,000 clones in the sample; approximately 86% occur only once, and under 8.5% lies in the top ten. The material sequenced was peripheral blood. The gene calls are TRBV30 and TRBJ1-2; no firm D call. This TCR came from an elderly man with active or convalescent COVID-19. The CDR3 nucleotides read TGTGCCTGGAGTTTTGGCGGGTTGAACTATGGCTACACCTTC. Its translation: CAWSFGGLNYGYTF.